What follows is one T cell receptor (beta chain) and its context. Its antigen is undetermined. This sample was included in a study of T cell responses to AZD1222 COVID-19 vaccine. Study results and limitations: Samples come after the peak T cell response, not at day 14. Possibly, clonal diversity was underestimated; donors were largely white British and included more females.

Here immunoSEQ multiplex PCR was the method, and the copy in TCRdb shows in-frame clones only, minus some. The sample includes 100,000 to 120,000 clones, approximately 90% of them seen just once. There are 15 residues in the CDR3. The J segment lost 4 bases and the V segment lost 5 bases, leaving 9 bases of the junction unmatched. The germline V gene encodes CDR1 LNHDA and CDR2 SQIVND (reference sequence). This TCR was sampled from an adult in good health. The sequenced sample was peripheral blood, obtained on day 0 of MenACWY control vaccination. The chain employs TRBV19 and TRBJ1-1; 8 nucleotides line up with TRBD1. CDR3 loop: CASSDGTGSLTEAFF. CDR3 DNA: TGTGCCAGTAGTGACGGGACAGGCTCCCTCACTGAAGCTTTCTTT.